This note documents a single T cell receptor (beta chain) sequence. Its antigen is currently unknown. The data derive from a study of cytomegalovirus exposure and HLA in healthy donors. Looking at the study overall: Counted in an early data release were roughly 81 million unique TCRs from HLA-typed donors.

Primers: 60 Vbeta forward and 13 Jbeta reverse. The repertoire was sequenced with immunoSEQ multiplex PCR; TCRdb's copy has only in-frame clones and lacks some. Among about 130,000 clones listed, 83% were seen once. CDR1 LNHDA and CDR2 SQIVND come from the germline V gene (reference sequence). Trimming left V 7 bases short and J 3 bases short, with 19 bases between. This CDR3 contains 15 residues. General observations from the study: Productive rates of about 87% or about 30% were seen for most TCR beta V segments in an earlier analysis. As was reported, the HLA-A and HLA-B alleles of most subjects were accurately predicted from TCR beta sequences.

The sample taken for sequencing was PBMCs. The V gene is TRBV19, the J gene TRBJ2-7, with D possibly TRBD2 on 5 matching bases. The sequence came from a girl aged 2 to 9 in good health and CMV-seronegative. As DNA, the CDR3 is TGTGCCAGTATCTTGGCGGGCCCTCGGCACTACGAGCAGTACTTC. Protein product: CASILAGPRHYEQYF.